The sequence of this T cell receptor beta chain was determined in a study of breast tumors, draining lymph nodes, adjacent tissues. Study conclusions and caveats: Data only fit, rather than demonstrated, lymph node origin of most tumor T cells. Tumors had less TCR diversity than lymph nodes, more than nontumor tissue. Tumor and nontumor repertoires were significantly more similar in luminal-like than in basal-like breast cancer.

A remark on this clonotype: Its antigen remains unidentified. This may come from a read error, since a much larger clone is one base off. The CDR3 does not end in the conserved phenylalanine or tryptophan, so this is likely a read error.

Breast cancer patients provided tissue from their axillary draining lymph nodes. From the multiplex PCR reads, TCRdb called clonotypes with MiXCR, one entry per CDR3 protein. The data show 170,000 or so distinct CDR3 sequences, around a third seen once. Germline V CDR1 and CDR2: LNHDA, SQIVND (reference sequence). The CDR3 totals 13 residues. V lost 3 bases, J lost 4 bases, and 7 bases lay in between. The sample comprised axillary lymph node tissue. This TCR was sampled from a female donor with breast cancer. Some clones in this sample may be carry-over from other donors' samples. The gene calls are TRBV19 and TRBJ2-1; D unresolved. The CDR3: CASSISAYNEQFL. Written as DNA, the CDR3 is TGTGCCAGTAGTATTAGTGCGTACAATGAGCAGTTCCTC.